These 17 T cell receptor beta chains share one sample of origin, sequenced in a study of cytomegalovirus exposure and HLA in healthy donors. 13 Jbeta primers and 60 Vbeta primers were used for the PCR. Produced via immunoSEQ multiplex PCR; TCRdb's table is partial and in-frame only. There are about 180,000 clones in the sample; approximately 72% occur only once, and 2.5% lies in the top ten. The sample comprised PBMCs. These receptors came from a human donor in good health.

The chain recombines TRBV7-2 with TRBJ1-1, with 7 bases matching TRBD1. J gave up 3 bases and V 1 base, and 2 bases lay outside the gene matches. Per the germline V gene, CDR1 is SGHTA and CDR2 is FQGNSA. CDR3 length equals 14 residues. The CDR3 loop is CASSLVGTDTEAFF. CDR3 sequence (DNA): TGTGCCAGCAGCTTAGTCGGGACAGACACTGAAGCTTTCTTT.

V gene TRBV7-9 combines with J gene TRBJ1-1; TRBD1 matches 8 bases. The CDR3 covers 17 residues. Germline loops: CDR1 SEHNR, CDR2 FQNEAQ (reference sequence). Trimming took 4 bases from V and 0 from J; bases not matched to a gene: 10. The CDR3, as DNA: TGTGCCAGCAGCTCCACCGGGACAGGATCCATGAACACTGAAGCTTTCTTT. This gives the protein CASSSTGTGSMNTEAFF.

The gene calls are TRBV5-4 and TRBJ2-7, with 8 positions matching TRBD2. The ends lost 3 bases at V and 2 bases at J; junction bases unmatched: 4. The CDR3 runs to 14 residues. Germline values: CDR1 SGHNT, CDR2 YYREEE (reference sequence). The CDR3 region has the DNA TGTGCCAGCAGCTCAGCGGGGGCCCCCTACGAGCAGTACTTC. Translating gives CASSSAGAPYEQYF.

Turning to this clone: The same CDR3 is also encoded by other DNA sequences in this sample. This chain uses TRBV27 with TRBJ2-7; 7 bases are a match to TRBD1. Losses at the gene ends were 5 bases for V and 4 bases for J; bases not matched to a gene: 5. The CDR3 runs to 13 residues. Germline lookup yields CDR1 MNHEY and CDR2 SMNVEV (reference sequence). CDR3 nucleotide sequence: TGTGCCAGCAGTCTCGGGACAGCTTACGAGCAGTACTTC. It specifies CASSLGTAYEQYF.

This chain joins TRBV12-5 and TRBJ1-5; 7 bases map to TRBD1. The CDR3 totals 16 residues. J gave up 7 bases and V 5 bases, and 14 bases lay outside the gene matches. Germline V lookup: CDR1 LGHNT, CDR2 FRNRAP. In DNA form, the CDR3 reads TGTGCTAGTGGTCCCCCCTCGGGACAGTCGGGGCAGCCCCAGCATTTT. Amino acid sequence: CASGPPSGQSGQPQHF.

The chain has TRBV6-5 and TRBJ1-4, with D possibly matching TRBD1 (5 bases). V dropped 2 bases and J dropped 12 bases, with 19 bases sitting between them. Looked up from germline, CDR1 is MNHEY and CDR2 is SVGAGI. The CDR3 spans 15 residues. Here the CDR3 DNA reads TGTGCCAGCAGTTACCTAACTCAATCCCGGGGGGAACTGTTTTTT. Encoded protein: CASSYLTQSRGELFF.

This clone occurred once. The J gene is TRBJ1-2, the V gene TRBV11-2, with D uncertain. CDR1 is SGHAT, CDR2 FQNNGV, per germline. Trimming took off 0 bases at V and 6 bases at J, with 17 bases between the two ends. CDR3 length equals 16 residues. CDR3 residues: CASSLDPRAFPDGYTF. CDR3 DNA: TGTGCCAGCAGCTTAGATCCGCGGGCATTCCCAGATGGCTACACCTTC.

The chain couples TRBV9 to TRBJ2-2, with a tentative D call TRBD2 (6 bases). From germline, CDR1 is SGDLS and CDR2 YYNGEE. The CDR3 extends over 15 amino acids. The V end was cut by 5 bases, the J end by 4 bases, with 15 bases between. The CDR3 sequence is CASSTLAGSTGELFF. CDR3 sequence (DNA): TGTGCCAGCAGTACGCTGGCGGGAAGCACCGGGGAGCTGTTTTTT.

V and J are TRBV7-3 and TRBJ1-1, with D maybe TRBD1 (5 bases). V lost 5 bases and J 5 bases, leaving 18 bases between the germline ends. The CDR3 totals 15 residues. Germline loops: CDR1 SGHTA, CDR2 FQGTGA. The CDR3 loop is CASSPTGGEDTEAFF. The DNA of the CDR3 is TGTGCCAGCAGCCCAACGGGGGGGGAGGATACTGAAGCTTTCTTT.

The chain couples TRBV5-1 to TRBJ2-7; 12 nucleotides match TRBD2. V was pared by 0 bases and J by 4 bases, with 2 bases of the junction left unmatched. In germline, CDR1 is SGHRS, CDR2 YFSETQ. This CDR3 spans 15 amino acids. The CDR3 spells CASSLVTSGGYEQYF. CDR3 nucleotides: TGCGCCAGCAGCTTGGTAACTAGCGGGGGGTACGAGCAGTACTTC.

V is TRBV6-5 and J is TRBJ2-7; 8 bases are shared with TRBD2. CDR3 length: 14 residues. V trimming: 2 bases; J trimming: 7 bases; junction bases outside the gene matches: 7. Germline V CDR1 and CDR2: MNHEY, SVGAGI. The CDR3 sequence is CASSYRGRGGEQYF. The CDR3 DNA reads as TGTGCCAGCAGTTACAGGGGCCGGGGGGGGGAGCAGTACTTC.

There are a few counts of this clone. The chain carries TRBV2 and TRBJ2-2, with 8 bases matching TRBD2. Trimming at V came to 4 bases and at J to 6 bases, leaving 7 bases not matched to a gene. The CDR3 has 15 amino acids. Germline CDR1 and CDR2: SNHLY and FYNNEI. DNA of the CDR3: TGTGCCAGCAGTGTCGCGGGGGGAGCGGCCGGGGAGCTGTTTTTT. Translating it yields CASSVAGGAAGELFF. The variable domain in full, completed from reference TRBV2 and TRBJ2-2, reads EPEVTQTPSHQVTQMGQEVILRCVPISNHLYFYWYRQILGQKVEFLVSFYNNEISEKSEIFDDQFSVERPDGSNFTLKIRSTKLEDSAMYFCASSVAGGAAGELFFGEGSRLTVL.

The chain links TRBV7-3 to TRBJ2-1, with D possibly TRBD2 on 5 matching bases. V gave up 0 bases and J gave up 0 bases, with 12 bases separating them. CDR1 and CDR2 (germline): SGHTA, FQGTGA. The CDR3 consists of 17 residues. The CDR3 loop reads CASSLTPPGSSYNEQFF. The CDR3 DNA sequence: TGTGCCAGCAGCTTAACCCCGCCGGGGAGCTCCTACAATGAGCAGTTCTTC.

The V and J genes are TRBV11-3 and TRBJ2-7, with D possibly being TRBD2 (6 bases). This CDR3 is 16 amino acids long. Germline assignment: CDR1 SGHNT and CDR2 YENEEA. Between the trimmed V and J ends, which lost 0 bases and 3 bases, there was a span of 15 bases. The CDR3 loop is CASSLEGPGEGYEQYF. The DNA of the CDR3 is TGTGCCAGCAGCTTAGAAGGTCCGGGGGAAGGCTACGAGCAGTACTTC.

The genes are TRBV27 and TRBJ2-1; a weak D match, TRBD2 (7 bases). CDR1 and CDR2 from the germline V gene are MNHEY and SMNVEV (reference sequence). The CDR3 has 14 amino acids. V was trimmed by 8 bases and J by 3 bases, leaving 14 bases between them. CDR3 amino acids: CASQKGGDYNEQFF. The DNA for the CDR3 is TGTGCCAGCCAGAAGGGGGGGGACTACAATGAGCAGTTCTTC.

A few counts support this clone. The CDR3 DNA follows: TGTGCCACCGGGGCCGGGACAGGGGTTGGTGGCTACACCTTC. Translating it yields CATGAGTGVGGYTF. This chain connects TRBV5-4 to TRBJ1-2; 10 nucleotides agree with TRBD1. The CDR3 is 14 residues long. Germline CDR1 is SGHNT and CDR2 is YYREEE (reference sequence). Trimming at V came to 9 bases and at J to 7 bases, leaving 12 bases not matched to a gene.

The CDR3 sequence: CASSQYEGARTDTQYF. The CDR3 nucleotides are TGTGCCAGCTCACAATACGAGGGGGCGCGGACAGATACGCAGTATTTT. The chain combines TRBV18 with TRBJ2-3, with TRBD1 identical over 7 bases. The J segment lost 3 bases and the V segment lost 4 bases, leaving 10 bases of the junction unmatched. The germline V gene has CDR1 KGHSH and CDR2 LQKENI. The CDR3 consists of 16 residues.